A selection of T cell receptor beta chains follows, all from one sample in a study of neurological immune-mediated disorders. Each CDR3 protein is one row after TCRdb ran MiXCR on the 5' RACE reads. This sample has roughly 100,000 distinct CDR3 sequences, with 9.5% to 14% found just once. Sequenced sample: PBMCs. These receptors all come from a female donor with HTLV-1-associated myelopathy (HAM/TSP). Each CDR3 is given with its conserved first and last residue. D genes are given only for firm matches. Size values are once, few and many counts, or a class for expanded clones, and some rows have none.

TGTGCCAGCAGTTTTAGTACAGCCCTCTCCTACGAGCAGTACTTC CASSFSTALSYEQYF - TRBJ2-7 - TRBV5-5
TGCGCCAGCAGCCAAGGTTGGGCGGGGGGGACTAACGAGCAGTACTTC CASSQGWAGGTNEQYF TRBD2 TRBJ2-7 many TRBV4-1
TGCGCCAGCAGCCCGCCAAAACTAGCGGGGGTCTCATACAATGAGCAGTTCTTC CASSPPKLAGVSYNEQFF TRBD2 TRBJ2-1 few TRBV5-1
TGTGCCAGCAGCAGGGACAGGGGGAACACTGAAGCTTTCTTT CASSRDRGNTEAFF TRBD1 TRBJ1-1 many TRBV6-1
TGTGCCAGCAGCTCCCGACAGGGTCTGAACACTGAAGCTTTCTTT CASSSRQGLNTEAFF TRBD1 TRBJ1-1 many TRBV6-6
TGCAGCGTGCTGGGCAGCAGCAATCAGCCCCAGCATTTT CSVLGSSNQPQHF - TRBJ1-5 many TRBV29-1
TGTGCCAGCAGCCCTCAAGAGTACTCCCCCCAGGAACTGTTTTTT CASSPQEYSPQELFF - TRBJ1-4 many TRBV9
TGTGCCAGCTCACCCTACCGGACAGGGGAGGAGACCCAGTACTTC CASSPYRTGEETQYF TRBD1 TRBJ2-5 many TRBV18
TGCGCCAGCAGCCCGCAGGGACCCGAGGTGAATGGCTACACCTTC CASSPQGPEVNGYTF - TRBJ1-2 many TRBV5-1
TGCAGTGCTAGAGATTCTAGCGGGGGGTCATTACGAGAGCAGTACTTC CSARDSSGGSLREQYF TRBD2 TRBJ2-7 many TRBV20-1